These T cell receptor beta chains were read from a single sample in a study of T cells after yellow fever vaccination. From the 5' RACE reads, TCRdb called clonotypes with MiXCR, one entry per CDR3 protein. The table lists a few hundred thousand distinct CDR3 sequences, 6% to 8% of them singletons. The sample in question was PBMCs, obtained 5 days after the yellow fever booster vaccination. These receptors were taken from a man aged 30-40 years who received the YFV17D yellow fever vaccine. Both conserved end residues are part of each CDR3. Each record gives: V gene, D gene, CDR3 length, clone size, J gene, CDR3 DNA, CDR3 protein. A D gene is named only where the DNA matches it firmly. Expanded clones get a size class; other rows say once, few or many, or leave the size out.

TRBV5-6	-	14	many	TRBJ2-7	TGTGCCAGCAGCTCCCAGGTCCTCTCCTACGAGCAGTACTTC	CASSSQVLSYEQYF
TRBV29-1	-	13	-	TRBJ2-7	TGCAGCGTTAGGACAGCGACTACCTACGAGCAGTACTTC	CSVRTATTYEQYF
TRBV12-3/TRBV12-4	-	14	many	TRBJ2-1	TGTGCCAGCAGCGGACATTCGACTCTCAATGAGCAGTTCTTC	CASSGHSTLNEQFF
TRBV5-1	-	14	many	TRBJ1-5	TGCGCCAGCAGCTTAGTCCGCCAGGTTAAGCCCCAGCATTTT	CASSLVRQVKPQHF
TRBV5-1	TRBD2	19	many	TRBJ2-3	TGCGCCAGCAGCCCCGGACAGGGTAAAATCGGACTAGCGGCGAATACGCAGTATTTT	CASSPGQGKIGLAANTQYF
TRBV5-4	TRBD1	19	few	TRBJ2-7	TGTGCCAGCAGCTTGATTTCAGGACAGGGTTTTTTCAGCGCCTACGAGCAGTACTTC	CASSLISGQGFFSAYEQYF
TRBV14	-	14	few	TRBJ2-7	TGTGCCAGCAGCCAAACAGGCGGACACTACGAGCAGTACTTC	CASSQTGGHYEQYF
TRBV12-3/TRBV12-4	-	15	few	TRBJ1-3	TGTGCCAGCAGGCCCCAGGGAAGCTCTGGAAACACCATATATTTT	CASRPQGSSGNTIYF
TRBV6-5	-	12	many	TRBJ1-5	TGTGCCAGCAGTTACTTGGGACAGCCCCAGCATTTT	CASSYLGQPQHF
TRBV27	TRBD1	14	many	TRBJ1-5	TGTGCCAGCACGGACAGGGGGCACAATCAGCCCCAGCATTTT	CASTDRGHNQPQHF
TRBV2	-	16	-	TRBJ1-4	TGTGCCAGCAGTGTATTGGCCCGGGTATCCGTGGAAAAACTGTTTTTT	CASSVLARVSVEKLFF
TRBV7-9	TRBD2	16	few	TRBJ2-1	TGTGCCAGCAGCTTAGTTAGCGGGAGAACATACAATGAGCAGTTCTTC	CASSLVSGRTYNEQFF
TRBV29-1	-	15	many	TRBJ2-1	TGCAGCGGACACGGACAGCAAAGCTCCTACAATGAGCAGTTCTTC	CSGHGQQSSYNEQFF
TRBV12-3/TRBV12-4	-	13	few	TRBJ2-3	TGTGCCAGCTCGCGAAGGAGAGCAGATACGCAGTATTTT	CASSRRRADTQYF
TRBV12-3/TRBV12-4	TRBD1	14	-	TRBJ2-3	TGTGCCAGCAGTTTTGGACAGGGGAAAGATACGCAGTATTTT	CASSFGQGKDTQYF
TRBV5-4	TRBD1	14	-	TRBJ2-7	TGTGCCAGCAGTTCAGGGACAGGTTACTACGAGCAGTACTTC	CASSSGTGYYEQYF
TRBV4-3	TRBD2	14	many	TRBJ2-3	TGCGCCAGCAGCGTTCGGGAGGCCACAGATACGCAGTATTTT	CASSVREATDTQYF
TRBV9	-	14	-	TRBJ2-2	TGTGCCAGCAGCGTAGAAGGTTCCGCCGGGGAGCTGTTTTTT	CASSVEGSAGELFF
TRBV20-1	TRBD2	14	-	TRBJ2-1	TGCAGTGCCCCCGGCGTAGCGGGAGGTTATGAGCAGTTCTTC	CSAPGVAGGYEQFF
TRBV19	-	15	few	TRBJ2-7	TGTGCCAGTAGTTGGGGGTCAGACAGAGTCTACGAGCAGTACTTC	CASSWGSDRVYEQYF
TRBV24-1	TRBD1	15	few	TRBJ2-7	TGTGCCACCAGTGATCCGGGACAGGGCGATAACGAGCAGTACTTC	CATSDPGQGDNEQYF
TRBV5-1	-	15	many	TRBJ2-2	TGCGCCACCCAAACAGATACAGGGTTCCCCGGGGAGCTGTTTTTT	CATQTDTGFPGELFF
TRBV5-1	-	14	few	TRBJ2-3	TGCGCCAGCAGCTTTACGGGGAAAGCAGATACGCAGTATTTT	CASSFTGKADTQYF
TRBV20-1	-	13	few	TRBJ1-2	TGCAGTGCTACCCCGCTCCAGGGCTATGGCTACACCTTC	CSATPLQGYGYTF
TRBV7-9	TRBD2	17	-	TRBJ2-5	TGTGCCAGCAGCTCCCGGACTAGCGGGAACCGAAGAGAGACCCAGTACTTC	CASSSRTSGNRRETQYF
TRBV11-2	TRBD2	15	-	TRBJ2-1	TGTGCCAGCAGCTCCCTCCTAGCGGGGTACAATGAGCAGTTCTTC	CASSSLLAGYNEQFF
TRBV28	TRBD2	16	many	TRBJ2-3	TGTGCCACAACGGGGGAGGGCGGGAGAATAACAGATACGCAGTATTTT	CATTGEGGRITDTQYF
TRBV25-1	TRBD1	18	many	TRBJ2-3	TGTGCCAGCAGTGAATTCAATCCGGGACAGTCTAGCACAGATACGCAGTATTTT	CASSEFNPGQSSTDTQYF
TRBV20-1	TRBD2	13	-	TRBJ2-1	TGCAGTGTTGCGGGAGGCTCCTACAATGAGCAGTTCTTC	CSVAGGSYNEQFF
TRBV10-3	TRBD1	16	many	TRBJ2-6	TGTGCCATAGGACAGGGGGTGAGCTCTGGGGCCAACGTCCTGACTTTC	CAIGQGVSSGANVLTF
TRBV10-3	TRBD2	18	many	TRBJ2-5	TGTGCCATCAGTGAGTCGACCGGGGCTAGCGGGAGGAAAGAGACCCAGTACTTC	CAISESTGASGRKETQYF
TRBV27	-	15	many	TRBJ1-6	TGTGCCAGCCTACCTAAGGGGGATTTCTGGTCACCCCTCCACTTT	CASLPKGDFWSPLHF
TRBV15	TRBD1	15	few	TRBJ2-7	TGTGCCACCAGCAGAGTCCTCGGACAGGGAAACGAGCAGTACTTC	CATSRVLGQGNEQYF
TRBV5-1	-	13	many	TRBJ2-1	TGCGCCAGCAGCTTGGTGGGGTACAATGAGCAGTTCTTC	CASSLVGYNEQFF
TRBV7-9	TRBD1	15	-	TRBJ1-5	TGTGCCAGCAGCTGGGGGACAGGTAGCAATCAGCCCCAGCATTTT	CASSWGTGSNQPQHF
TRBV6-5	-	13	-	TRBJ2-1	TGTGCCAGCAGTTACTCACGGGGAGTGGAGCAGTTCTTC	CASSYSRGVEQFF
TRBV5-4	TRBD2	18	-	TRBJ2-1	TGTGCCAGCAGCCCGAACGTGGGTGTTAGCGGGATCCTCAATGAGCAGTTCTTC	CASSPNVGVSGILNEQFF
TRBV30	TRBD2	14	few	TRBJ2-1	TGTGCCTGGAGTAGACTAGCGGGGGACAATGAGCAGTTCTTC	CAWSRLAGDNEQFF
TRBV5-6	TRBD1	15	many	TRBJ1-5	TGTGCCAGCAGCTTGCTAGGGAGTAGGGGGCTGCCCCAGCATTTT	CASSLLGSRGLPQHF
TRBV4-3	TRBD2	16	many	TRBJ2-1	TGCGCCAGCAGCCGAAGGTTAGCGGGACTTTACAATGAGCAGTTCTTC	CASSRRLAGLYNEQFF